One and the same sample provided the 20 T cell receptor beta chains below, sequenced in a study of shared clonotypes between healthy human individuals. Sequenced by immunoSEQ multiplex PCR; TCRdb stores in-frame clones only, minus some. The table records hundreds of thousands of clones, roughly 97% of them present only once. The sequenced sample consisted of naive CD4+ T cells sorted from blood. Described subset: CD45RA+ positively selected. The receptor source for this set is a woman in her twenties or thirties in good health.

This clone showed up just once. CDR3 DNA sequence: TGTGCCAGTAGCTCCCGGGGCGGTGACACTGAAGCTTTCTTT. Translating gives CASSSRGGDTEAFF. This sequence joins TRBV19 and TRBJ1-1, with D perhaps matching TRBD1 (5 bases). V shed 6 bases and J shed 3 bases, with 14 bases lying between them. The germline V gene has CDR1 LNHDA and CDR2 SQIVND (reference sequence). The length of the CDR3 is 14 residues.

V and J are TRBV2 and TRBJ2-5; D is undetermined. Germline V gives CDR1 SNHLY, CDR2 FYNNEI. V was cut by 8 bases and J by 5 bases, with 9 bases left in between. This CDR3 comprises 11 residues. CDR3 in DNA: TGTGCCAGCCTTTTTGGGGAGACCCAGTACTTC. It translates to CASLFGETQYF.

J is TRBJ1-5 and V is TRBV11-3; TRBD1 is a possible D gene (5 bases). Trimming pared 6 bases from V and 5 bases from J, leaving 17 bases between. This CDR3 has 15 amino acids. CDR1 and CDR2 (germline): SGHNT, YENEEA. CDR3 nucleotides: TGTGCCAGCAGTTACTTGGGGCCCGGAGATCAGCCCCAGCATTTT. This translates into CASSYLGPGDQPQHF.

The chain links TRBV19 to TRBJ2-3; unclear D gene. The CDR3 is 12 residues long. From germline, CDR1 is LNHDA and CDR2 SQIVND (reference sequence). V lost 3 bases and J lost 4, with 5 bases in between. The chain's CDR3 is CASSIPPDTQYF. The CDR3 DNA sequence: TGTGCCAGTAGTATCCCCCCAGATACGCAGTATTTT. Looking up the rest from reference TRBV19 and TRBJ2-3 gives the full variable domain: DGGITQSPKYLFRKEGQNVTLSCEQNLNHDAMYWYRQDPGQGLRLIYYSQIVNDFQKGDIAEGYSVSREKKESFPLTVTSAQKNPTAFYLCASSIPPDTQYFGPGTRLTVL.

In its sample, this clone was seen once. The chain couples TRBV28 to TRBJ1-2; D ambiguous. V lost 6 bases and J lost 4, with 15 bases in between. Germline assignment: CDR1 MDHEN and CDR2 SYDVKM. This CDR3 contains 14 residues. The CDR3 spells CASSPGRGRYGYTF. For the CDR3, the DNA is TGTGCCAGCAGCCCAGGACGAGGACGCTATGGCTACACCTTC.

The rearrangement links TRBV6-5 to TRBJ2-7; 7 bases map to TRBD1. The V and J ends lost 6 bases and 2 bases, in that order; junction bases with no gene match: 10. The length of the CDR3 is 15 residues. Germline-derived CDR1 and CDR2 are MNHEY and SVGAGI. CDR3 in amino acids: CASRSGTASAYEQYF. The DNA of the CDR3 is TGTGCCAGCAGATCCGGGACAGCGAGTGCCTACGAGCAGTACTTC.

This sequence joins TRBV28 and TRBJ2-2; D is possibly TRBD1 (5 bases). Germline assignment: CDR1 MDHEN and CDR2 SYDVKM. This CDR3 contains 17 residues. The V end lost 8 bases, the J end lost 0 bases, and 19 bases lay between the germline ends. CDR3 protein: CASALRRQTANTGELFF. DNA of the CDR3: TGTGCCAGCGCCCTACGACGACAGACTGCGAACACCGGGGAGCTGTTTTTT.

V gene TRBV7-8 combines with J gene TRBJ2-1, with TRBD2 matching 10 bases. Germline CDR1 is SGHVS and CDR2 is FQNEAQ. The CDR3 has 16 amino acids. The junction had 12 bases not matched to a gene; V was cut back by 4 bases and J by 9 bases. Here the CDR3 DNA reads TGTGCCAGCAGCTCCACCCTAGCGGGAGAAGGCACTGAGCAGTTCTTC. Encoded protein: CASSSTLAGEGTEQFF. Supplemented by reference TRBV7-8 and TRBJ2-1, the full variable domain reads GAGVSQSPRYKVAKRGQDVALRCDPISGHVSLFWYQQALGQGPEFLTYFQNEAQLDKSGLPSDRFFAERPEGSVSTLKIQRTQQEDSAVYLCASSSTLAGEGTEQFFGPGTRLTVL.

V gene TRBV19 combines with J gene TRBJ2-2; no clear D. Germline V gene sequence: CDR1 LNHDA, CDR2 SQIVND (reference sequence). The CDR3 length is 12 residues. The ends were cut back, 6 bases at V and 8 bases at J, with 10 bases in the middle. CDR3 DNA sequence: TGTGCCAGTAGCCCGAGGAGAGGGGAGCTGTTTTTT. Protein product: CASSPRRGELFF.

The chain uses TRBV7-7 and TRBJ2-1; 7 nucleotides match TRBD1. Looked up from germline, CDR1 is SSHAT and CDR2 is FNYEAQ (reference sequence). The length of the CDR3 is 14 residues. Unmatched junction bases numbered 6, after V lost 5 bases and J lost 5 bases. In nucleotides, the CDR3 is TGTGCCAGCAGCCCCAGGACAGGAAACAATGAGCAGTTCTTC. Amino acids: CASSPRTGNNEQFF. Variable domain in full (rest from reference TRBV7-7 and TRBJ2-1): GAGVSQSPRYKVTKRGQDVTLRCDPISSHATLYWYQQALGQGPEFLTYFNYEAQPDKSGLPSDRFSAERPEGSISTLTIQRTEQRDSAMYRCASSPRTGNNEQFFGPGTRLTVL.

The gene calls are TRBV10-2 and TRBJ2-2; 13 bases are a match to TRBD2. The V and J ends lost 8 bases and 9 bases, in that order; junction bases with no gene match: 3. In germline, CDR1 is WSHSY, CDR2 SAAADI. The CDR3 length is 13 residues. The CDR3 coding sequence is TGCGCCAGCCGGGGACTAGCGGGAAGGGAGCTGTTTTTT. Its protein product is CASRGLAGRELFF.

V gene TRBV19 combines with J gene TRBJ2-2; D uncertain. Looked up from germline, CDR1 is LNHDA and CDR2 is SQIVND (reference sequence). V lost 5 bases and J 8 bases, leaving 12 bases between the germline ends. There are 13 residues in the CDR3. CDR3 residues: CASSGPPPGELFF. For the CDR3, the DNA is TGTGCCAGTAGTGGACCCCCCCCAGGGGAGCTGTTTTTT.

The V call is TRBV10-2, the J call TRBJ2-7; 8 bases fit TRBD1. The CDR3 has 17 amino acids. Losses at the gene ends were 11 bases for V and 1 base for J; bases not matched to a gene: 19. Germline V gene data show CDR1 as WSHSY and CDR2 as SAAADI. The CDR3 region has the DNA TGCGCCTCGTCCAGGGGGCGTGGTAAGTCCCTATCCTACGAGCAGTACTTC. Amino acids: CASSRGRGKSLSYEQYF.

This chain joins TRBV9 and TRBJ2-5; a possible D gene is TRBD2 (5 bases). With 0 bases removed from V and 3 bases from J, the gap between germline ends came to 6 bases. The CDR3 spans 13 residues. Germline lookup yields CDR1 SGDLS and CDR2 YYNGEE. The CDR3 sequence: CASSVVGEETQYF. CDR3 in DNA: TGTGCCAGCAGCGTAGTCGGGGAAGAGACCCAGTACTTC.

The chain is built from TRBV29-1 and TRBJ2-4; D remains unclear. Germline V CDR1 and CDR2: SQVTM, ANQGSEA. This CDR3 has 13 amino acids. V was cut by 1 base and J by 6 bases, with 10 bases left in between. CDR3 in DNA: TGCAGCGTTGAAGGACCCGGCCGAAACATTCAGTACTTC. This encodes CSVEGPGRNIQYF.

The gene calls are TRBV10-1 and TRBJ2-7; D may be TRBD2 (6 bases). The germline V and J ends were trimmed by 10 bases and 3 bases, with 13 bases remaining between them. In germline, CDR1 is WNHNN, CDR2 SYGVQD (reference sequence). This CDR3 contains 12 residues. The CDR3 reads CATYLSGYEQYF. CDR3 coding DNA: TGCGCCACCTACCTTAGCGGCTACGAGCAGTACTTC.

The chain is built from TRBV27 and TRBJ1-4; possibly TRBD1 for D (5 bases). Germline loops: CDR1 MNHEY, CDR2 SMNVEV (reference sequence). The ends were cut back, 6 bases at V and 6 bases at J, with 17 bases in the middle. This CDR3 region has 15 residues. The CDR3 bases are TGTGCCAGCAGCCATGAGGGGCTAGCGTATGAAAAACTGTTTTTT. As protein: CASSHEGLAYEKLFF.

The chain combines TRBV4-1 with TRBJ1-1; 8 nucleotides match TRBD1. CDR1 MGHRA and CDR2 YSYEKL come from the germline V gene. This CDR3 has 15 residues. V was clipped by 0 bases and J by 5 bases; unmatched bases: 5. The CDR3: CASSQDGTGGTEAFF. CDR3 coding DNA: TGCGCCAGCAGCCAAGATGGTACAGGGGGGACTGAAGCTTTCTTT.

V usage is TRBV6-1 and J usage is TRBJ1-4; 7 bases agree with TRBD1. The CDR3 length is 15 residues. After removal of 4 bases from V and 0 bases from J, the junction contained 2 bases not matched to a gene. Looked up from germline, CDR1 is MNHNS and CDR2 is SASEGT. For the CDR3, the DNA is TGTGCCAGCAGTGGTCAGGGGGCAACTAATGAAAAACTGTTTTTT. Its protein product is CASSGQGATNEKLFF.

The chain links TRBV5-1 to TRBJ2-3, with 8 bases that match TRBD2. There are 16 residues in the CDR3. V shed 0 bases, J shed 1 base, and the junction held 4 bases outside the gene matches. Germline V gene lookup returns CDR1 SGHRS and CDR2 YFSETQ. CDR3 region: CASSLGAGGGTDTQYF. For the CDR3, the DNA is TGCGCCAGCAGCTTGGGGGCGGGGGGCGGCACAGATACGCAGTATTTT.